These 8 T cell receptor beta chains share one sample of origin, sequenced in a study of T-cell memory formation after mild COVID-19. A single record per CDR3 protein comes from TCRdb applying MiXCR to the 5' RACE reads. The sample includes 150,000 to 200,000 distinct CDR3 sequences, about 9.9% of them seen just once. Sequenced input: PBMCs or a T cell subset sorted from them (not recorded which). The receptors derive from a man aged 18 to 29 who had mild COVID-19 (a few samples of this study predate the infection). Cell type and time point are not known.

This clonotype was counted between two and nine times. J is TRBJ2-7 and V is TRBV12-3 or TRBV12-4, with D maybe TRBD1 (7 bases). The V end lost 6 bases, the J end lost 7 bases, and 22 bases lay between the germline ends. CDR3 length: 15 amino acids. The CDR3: CASREGGTAQSEQYF. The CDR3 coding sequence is TGTGCCAGCAGGGAGGGCGGGACAGCGCAAAGTGAGCAGTACTTC.

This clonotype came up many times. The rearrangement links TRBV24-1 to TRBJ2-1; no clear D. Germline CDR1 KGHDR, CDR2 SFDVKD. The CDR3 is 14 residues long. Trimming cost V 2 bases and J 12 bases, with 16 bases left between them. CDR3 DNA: TGTGCCACCAGTGATTCCCCGAGTTTATGGACGCAGTTCTTC. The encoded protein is CATSDSPSLWTQFF.

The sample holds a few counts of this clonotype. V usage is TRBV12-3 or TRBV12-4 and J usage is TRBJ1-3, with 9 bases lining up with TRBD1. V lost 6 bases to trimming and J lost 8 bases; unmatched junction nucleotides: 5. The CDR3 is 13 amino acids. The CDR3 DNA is TGTGCCAGCAGAAAGTGGACAGGGGACACCATATATTTT. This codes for CASRKWTGDTIYF.

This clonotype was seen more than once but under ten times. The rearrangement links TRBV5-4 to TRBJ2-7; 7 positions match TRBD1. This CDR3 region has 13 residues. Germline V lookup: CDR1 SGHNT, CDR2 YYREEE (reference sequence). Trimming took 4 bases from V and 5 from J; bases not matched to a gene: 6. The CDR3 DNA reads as TGTGCCAGCAGCCTCGACAGGGTCCACGAGCAGTACTTC. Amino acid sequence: CASSLDRVHEQYF. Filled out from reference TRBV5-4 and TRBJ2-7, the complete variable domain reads ETGVTQSPTHLIKTRGQQVTLRCSSQSGHNTVSWYQQALGQGPQFIFQYYREEENGRGNFPPRFSGLQFPNYSSELNVNALELDDSALYLCASSLDRVHEQYFGPGTRLTVT.

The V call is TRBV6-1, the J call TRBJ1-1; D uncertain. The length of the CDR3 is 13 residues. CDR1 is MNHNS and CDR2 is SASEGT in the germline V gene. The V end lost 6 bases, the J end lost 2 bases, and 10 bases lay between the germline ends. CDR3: CASRSHANTEAFF. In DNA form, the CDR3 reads TGTGCCAGCAGATCTCACGCAAACACTGAAGCTTTCTTT.

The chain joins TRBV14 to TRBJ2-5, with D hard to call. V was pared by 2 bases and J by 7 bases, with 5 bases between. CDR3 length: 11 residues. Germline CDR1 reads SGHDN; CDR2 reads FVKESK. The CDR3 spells CASSQSWTQYF. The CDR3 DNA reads TGTGCCAGCAGCCAATCTTGGACCCAGTACTTC. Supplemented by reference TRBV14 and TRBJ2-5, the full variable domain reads EAGVTQFPSHSVIEKGQTVTLRCDPISGHDNLYWYRRVMGKEIKFLLHFVKESKQDESGMPNNRFLAERTGGTYSTLKVQPAELEDSGVYFCASSQSWTQYFGPGTRLLVL.

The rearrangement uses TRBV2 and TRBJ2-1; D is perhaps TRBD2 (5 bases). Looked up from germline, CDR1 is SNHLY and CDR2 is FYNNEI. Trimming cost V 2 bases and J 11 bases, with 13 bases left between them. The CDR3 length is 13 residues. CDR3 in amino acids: CASSESGSIQQFF. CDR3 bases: TGTGCCAGCAGTGAATCGGGATCTATCCAGCAGTTCTTC.

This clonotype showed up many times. CDR3 sequence reads: CASSSTGTGVNEQFF. CDR3 DNA sequence: TGTGCCAGCAGCTCCACCGGGACAGGGGTCAATGAGCAGTTCTTC. The gene calls are TRBV7-2 and TRBJ2-1; 10 bases align to TRBD1. The CDR3 sequence is 15 residues long. The V and J ends lost 4 bases and 6 bases, in that order; junction bases with no gene match: 6. Germline loops: CDR1 SGHTA, CDR2 FQGNSA.